This T cell receptor (beta chain) was documented in a study of T cells in Graves' hyperthyroidism and ophthalmopathy. In patients aged 18 to 65, hyperthyroidism was newly diagnosed, with duration under 2 months. Out of over 7.5 ml of fresh peripheral blood came the PBMCs. This clonotype was seen at least ten times. Its antigen is as yet unknown. Using RNA transcripts as the source, TCR beta CDR3 regions were amplified. RT-PCR in the first round (using the HTBI primer set) targeted the TCR CDR3. TCRdb re-analysed the multiplex PCR reads in MiXCR, keeping a single row per CDR3 protein. The repertoire holds over 300,000 distinct CDR3 sequences, approximately 14% seen once, with approximately 11% in the top ten. Points from the study as a whole: Ophthalmopathy was distinguished from stable hyperthyroidism by 13 V-J signatures.

What was sequenced was blood. The clonotype originates from a woman aged 55-69 years with Graves' hyperthyroidism.

The CDR3 region is CSAGTSGNQETQYF. In nucleotides, the CDR3 is TGCAGTGCCGGGACTAGCGGGAACCAAGAGACCCAGTACTTC. The chain recombines TRBV20-1 with TRBJ2-5; the match to TRBD2 covers 13 bases. CDR1 DFQATT and CDR2 SNEGSKA come from the germline V gene (reference sequence). This CDR3 comprises 14 residues. Trimming cost V 6 bases and J 0 bases; bases outside gene matches: 1.